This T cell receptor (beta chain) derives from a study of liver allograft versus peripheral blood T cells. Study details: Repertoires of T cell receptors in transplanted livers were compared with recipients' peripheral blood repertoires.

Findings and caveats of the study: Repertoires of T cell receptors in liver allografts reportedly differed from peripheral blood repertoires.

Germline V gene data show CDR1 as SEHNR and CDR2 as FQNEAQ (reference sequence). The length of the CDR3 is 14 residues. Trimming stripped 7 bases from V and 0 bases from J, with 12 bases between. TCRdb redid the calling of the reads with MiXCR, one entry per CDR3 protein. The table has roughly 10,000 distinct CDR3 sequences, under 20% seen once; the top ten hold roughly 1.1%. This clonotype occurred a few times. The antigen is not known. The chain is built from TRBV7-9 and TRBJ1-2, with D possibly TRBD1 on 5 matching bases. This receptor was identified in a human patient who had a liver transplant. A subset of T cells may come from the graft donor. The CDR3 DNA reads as TGTGCCAGCACCTTTTTGACAGCTAACTATGGCTACACCTTC. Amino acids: CASTFLTANYGYTF.